The 26 T cell receptor beta chains reported below all come from one sample, sequenced in a study of cytotoxic CD8 clonotypes in ibrutinib-treated CLL. The protocol was immunoSEQ multiplex PCR, while the TCRdb copy is restricted to in-frame clones and leaves out a portion. The sample yields roughly 220,000 clones, just over 70% seen once. The sequencing used PBMCs, collected after 12 months of ibrutinib treatment. Receptors were obtained from a human donor with chronic lymphocytic leukemia.

This clone was counted a few times. The genes are TRBV6-1 and TRBJ2-7; the D is unclear. From germline, CDR1 is MNHNS and CDR2 SASEGT. The CDR3 length is 14 residues. Trimming left V 2 bases short and J 3 bases short, with 11 bases between. For the CDR3, the DNA is TGTGCCAGCAGTGAACCCTGGGAAAGCTACGAGCAGTACTTC. Translation: CASSEPWESYEQYF.

The rearrangement links TRBV6-1 to TRBJ2-7, with a possible D match to TRBD2 (6 bases). The CDR3 length is 13 residues. Germline V gene lookup returns CDR1 MNHNS and CDR2 SASEGT. V was trimmed by 3 bases and J by 2 bases, leaving 8 bases between them. The CDR3 sequence is CASSERGPYEQYF. In DNA, the CDR3 is TGTGCCAGCAGTGAGCGGGGACCCTACGAGCAGTACTTC.

The gene calls are TRBV10-3 and TRBJ2-7; the D gene is possibly TRBD1 (6 bases). The germline V gene encodes CDR1 ENHRY and CDR2 SYGVKD. Trimming left V 6 bases short and J 6 bases short, with 12 bases between. The CDR3 covers 12 residues. The DNA for the CDR3 is TGTGCCATCAGCCGGGACACCATCGAGCAGTACTTC. Protein: CAISRDTIEQYF.

The chain carries TRBV7-8 and TRBJ2-7, with D perhaps TRBD1 (5 bases). Per the germline V gene, CDR1 is SGHVS and CDR2 is FQNEAQ. This CDR3 spans 15 amino acids. Trimming took 2 bases from V and 6 from J, leaving 17 bases between them. The CDR3 reads CASSLNLAGMSEQYF. The CDR3 region has the DNA TGTGCCAGCAGCTTAAATTTGGCAGGGATGAGCGAGCAGTACTTC.

The rearrangement uses TRBV27 and TRBJ1-5; D is uncertain. The V gene lost 11 bases and the J gene lost 4 bases, with 12 bases spanning the gap. CDR1 MNHEY and CDR2 SMNVEV come from the germline V gene (reference sequence). The CDR3 totals 12 residues. This chain's CDR3 is CACGGRNQPQHF. For the CDR3, the DNA is TGTGCCTGTGGAGGGAGGAATCAGCCCCAGCATTTT.

This chain uses TRBV23-1 with TRBJ1-2, with D maybe TRBD1 (6 bases). TRBV23-1 is labeled an ORF, and its function is uncertain. V gave up 4 bases and J gave up 3 bases, with 18 bases separating them. The CDR3 extends over 16 amino acids. CDR3 DNA sequence: TGCGCCAGCAGTCGAAGGGAGGGGGGGCCTTACTATGGCTACACCTTC. Translation gives CASSRREGGPYYGYTF.

This clone was counted a few times. The chain uses TRBV29-1 and TRBJ2-5, with D perhaps TRBD2 (5 bases). The germline gives CDR1 SQVTM, CDR2 ANQGSEA. V lost 5 bases to trimming and J lost 7 bases, with 17 bases between them. CDR3 length: 13 amino acids. DNA for the CDR3: TGCAGCGTTCAAAGAGGGTCTAGTGGGACCCAGTACTTC. Its translation: CSVQRGSSGTQYF.

CDR3 region: CAWSGLAEKLFF. The DNA for the CDR3 is TGTGCCTGGAGTGGCCTGGCAGAAAAACTGTTTTTT. This chain joins TRBV30 and TRBJ1-4, with unresolved D. Germline CDR1 reads GTSNPN; CDR2 reads SVGIG (reference sequence). Trimming took 1 base from V and 8 from J, leaving 8 bases between them. CDR3 length: 12 amino acids.

The rearrangement uses TRBV9 and TRBJ2-2; D remains ambiguous. V was pared by 0 bases and J by 0 bases, with 9 bases between. Germline lookup yields CDR1 SGDLS and CDR2 YYNGEE. This CDR3 spans 16 amino acids. The CDR3 here is CASSVAPGANTGELFF. Here the CDR3 DNA reads TGTGCCAGCAGCGTAGCCCCAGGAGCGAACACCGGGGAGCTGTTTTTT. The full variable domain, rest sourced from reference TRBV9 and TRBJ2-2, is DSGVTQTPKHLITATGQRVTLRCSPRSGDLSVYWYQQSLDQGLQFLIQYYNGEERAKGNILERFSAQQFPDLHSELNLSSLELGDSALYFCASSVAPGANTGELFFGEGSRLTVL.

The chain joins TRBV7-3 to TRBJ1-5; TRBD1 aligns across 8 bases. The CDR3 has 17 residues. V lost 5 bases to trimming and J lost 2 bases; unmatched junction nucleotides: 11. Germline CDR1 and CDR2: SGHTA and FQGTGA. CDR3 coding DNA: TGTGCCAGCAGCCCCCGGGACAGGTTGCGGGGCAATCAGCCCCAGCATTTT. This gives the protein CASSPRDRLRGNQPQHF.

This chain links TRBV6-5 with TRBJ1-5; TRBD1 matches 8 bases. Per germline, CDR1 MNHEY and CDR2 SVGAGI. With 5 bases clipped from V and 6 bases from J, the junction kept 0 bases outside the gene matches. CDR3 length equals 12 residues. DNA of the CDR3: TGTGCCAGCAGTGGACAGGGTCAGCCCCAGCATTTT. Translation gives CASSGQGQPQHF.

Ten or more counts support this clone. The rearrangement links TRBV6-6 to TRBJ1-1; 9 nucleotides agree with TRBD1. V lost 7 bases, J lost 4 bases, and 13 bases stayed unmatched. There are 16 residues in the CDR3. CDR1 is MNHNY, CDR2 SVGAGI, per germline (reference sequence). CDR3 region: CASKPPQGQGFTEAFF. The CDR3, as DNA: TGTGCCAGCAAACCTCCTCAGGGACAGGGATTCACTGAAGCTTTCTTT.

DNA of the CDR3: TGTGCCAGCAGGCCGGGACAGGGGAGCAATCAGCCCCAGCATTTT. Its translation is CASRPGQGSNQPQHF. The J gene is TRBJ1-5, the V gene TRBV2, with TRBD1 matching over 10 bases. The trim removed 6 bases at V and 1 base at J, leaving 3 bases unmatched. Germline V gene lookup returns CDR1 SNHLY and CDR2 FYNNEI. This CDR3 is built from 15 residues.

The chain has TRBV14 and TRBJ2-1; TRBD1 agrees at 9 bases. The CDR3 totals 15 residues. CDR1 is SGHDN, CDR2 FVKESK, per germline. V lost 1 base, J lost 5 bases, and 3 bases stayed unmatched. The CDR3 DNA reads as TGTGCCAGCAGCCAAGCCGGGACAGGGCACAATGAGCAGTTCTTC. Its protein product is CASSQAGTGHNEQFF.

This clone has only a few counts. J is TRBJ2-7 and V is TRBV30, with 10 nucleotides matching TRBD2. The J segment lost 1 base and the V segment lost 8 bases, leaving 5 bases of the junction unmatched. The CDR3 has 13 amino acids. CDR1 is GTSNPN and CDR2 is SVGIG in the germline V gene (reference sequence). The CDR3 is CAHRTSGSYEQYF. As DNA, the CDR3 is TGTGCCCATCGGACTAGCGGTTCCTACGAGCAGTACTTC. Supplemented by reference TRBV30 and TRBJ2-7, the full variable domain reads SQTIHQWPATLVQPVGSPLSLECTVEGTSNPNLYWYRQAAGRGLQLLFYSVGIGQISSEVPQNLSASRPQDRQFILSSKKLLLSDSGFYLCAHRTSGSYEQYFGPGTRLTVT.

This chain links TRBV5-4 with TRBJ1-1; no reliable D call. The germline V and J ends were trimmed by 1 base and 7 bases, with 8 bases remaining between them. Per the germline V gene, CDR1 is SGHNT and CDR2 is YYREEE (reference sequence). The CDR3 totals 12 residues. CDR3 in amino acids: CASSLKTGEAFF. The DNA of the CDR3 is TGTGCCAGCAGCTTGAAGACTGGTGAAGCTTTCTTT.

The chain carries TRBV4-2 and TRBJ2-3; TRBD2 matches 10 bases. The germline CDR1 and CDR2 sequences are LGHNA and YNFKEQ. This CDR3 contains 17 residues. V shed 2 bases, J shed 3 bases, and the junction held 8 bases outside the gene matches. The chain's CDR3 is CASSQKPGTSETDTQYF. Here the CDR3 DNA reads TGTGCCAGCAGCCAAAAACCCGGGACTAGCGAGACAGATACGCAGTATTTT.

This rearrangement joins TRBV6-5 to TRBJ1-6; D gene unclear. CDR1 and CDR2 (germline): MNHEY, SVGAGI. CDR3 length: 14 residues. V shed 2 bases and J shed 10 bases, with 12 bases lying between them. CDR3 sequence: CASSYVPGVSPLHF. In nucleotides, the CDR3 is TGTGCCAGCAGTTACGTACCCGGGGTATCACCCCTCCACTTT.

The chain couples TRBV5-1 to TRBJ2-5; maybe TRBD1 (5 bases). CDR3 length equals 15 residues. The germline gives CDR1 SGHRS, CDR2 YFSETQ. Trimming stripped 4 bases from V and 2 bases from J, with 15 bases between. The chain's CDR3 is CASSRGFARQETQYF. The CDR3 DNA reads TGCGCCAGCAGCAGGGGATTCGCCCGACAAGAGACCCAGTACTTC.

The chain combines TRBV4-1 with TRBJ1-5; maybe TRBD1 (5 bases). Germline values: CDR1 MGHRA, CDR2 YSYEKL. V lost 4 bases to trimming and J lost 9 bases, with 13 bases between them. The CDR3 loop spans 13 amino acids. CDR3 sequence reads: CASSLRADTPQHF. DNA of the CDR3: TGCGCCAGCAGCCTCAGGGCGGATACGCCCCAGCATTTT.

The chain combines TRBV30 with TRBJ2-7, with TRBD1 identical over 7 bases. The CDR3 has 18 amino acids. Germline CDR1 reads GTSNPN; CDR2 reads SVGIG (reference sequence). Trimming took 0 bases from V and 4 from J; bases not matched to a gene: 18. Here the CDR3 reads CAWSVQGHTGYLWYEQYF. CDR3 sequence (DNA): TGTGCCTGGAGTGTACAGGGGCATACGGGGTATTTGTGGTACGAGCAGTACTTC.

The rearrangement uses TRBV29-1 and TRBJ1-2; 7 bases align to TRBD1. The CDR3 length is 14 residues. Germline V gives CDR1 SQVTM, CDR2 ANQGSEA. V lost 2 bases to trimming and J lost 4 bases; unmatched junction nucleotides: 7. CDR3 sequence (DNA): TGCAGCGTTGAACGGGACAGATTCCTCTATGGCTACACCTTC. Translated: CSVERDRFLYGYTF.

V is TRBV5-1 and J is TRBJ1-2; D is undetermined. Germline V CDR1 and CDR2: SGHRS, YFSETQ. There are 14 residues in the CDR3. Trimming removed 0 bases from V and 2 bases from J, with 8 bases in between. The CDR3 region has the DNA TGCGCCAGCAGCTTGGATGGCGGAAACTATGGCTACACCTTC. It translates to CASSLDGGNYGYTF.

This clone was detected a few times. The chain has TRBV5-6 and TRBJ1-5; D is unclear. V lost 1 base, J lost 6 bases, and 20 bases lay in between. The CDR3 loop spans 17 amino acids. The V gene's germline CDR1 is SGHDT and CDR2 YYEEEE. DNA for the CDR3: TGTGCCAGCAGCTTGAGAGGTGTGGTCCGTTCCGGTCAGCCCCAGCATTTT. Translated: CASSLRGVVRSGQPQHF.

This clone was seen only a few times. V is TRBV19 and J is TRBJ2-1; D is tentatively TRBD1 or TRBD2 (5 bases each). Germline CDR1 LNHDA, CDR2 SQIVND (reference sequence). The germline V and J ends were trimmed by 7 bases and 10 bases, with 14 bases remaining between them. This CDR3 has 12 amino acids. The DNA for the CDR3 is TGTGCCAGTACCCAAACGGGGACGGAGCAGTTCTTC. Protein product: CASTQTGTEQFF.

The CDR3 DNA follows: TGTGCCAGCAGCTTTAGCGGGAGAGGCGGCACCGGGGAGCTGTTTTTT. Translated, it gives CASSFSGRGGTGELFF. The chain employs TRBV7-2 and TRBJ2-2; 9 positions agree with TRBD2. J gave up 4 bases and V 3 bases, and 6 bases lay outside the gene matches. The length of the CDR3 is 16 residues. In germline, CDR1 is SGHTA, CDR2 FQGNSA.